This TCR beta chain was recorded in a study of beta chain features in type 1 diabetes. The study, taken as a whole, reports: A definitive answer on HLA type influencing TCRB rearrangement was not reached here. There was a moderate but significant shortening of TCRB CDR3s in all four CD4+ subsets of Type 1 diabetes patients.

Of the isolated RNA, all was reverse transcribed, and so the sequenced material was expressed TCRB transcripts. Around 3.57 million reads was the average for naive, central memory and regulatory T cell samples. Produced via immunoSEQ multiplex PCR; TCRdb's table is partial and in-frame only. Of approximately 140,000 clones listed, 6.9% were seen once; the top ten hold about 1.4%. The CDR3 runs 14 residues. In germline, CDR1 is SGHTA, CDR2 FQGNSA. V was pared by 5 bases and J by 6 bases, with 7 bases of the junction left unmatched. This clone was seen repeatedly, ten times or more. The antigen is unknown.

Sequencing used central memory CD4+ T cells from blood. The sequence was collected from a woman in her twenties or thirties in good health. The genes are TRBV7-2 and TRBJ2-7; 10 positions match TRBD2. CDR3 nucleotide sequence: TGTGCCAGCAGCCCCCAAGCGGGAGGGCTCGAGCAGTACTTC. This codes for CASSPQAGGLEQYF.